The 13 T cell receptor beta chains below come from one sample, sequenced in a study of shared clonotypes between healthy human individuals. Sequencing used immunoSEQ multiplex PCR; TCRdb keeps in-frame clones, though not all of them. Of roughly 2,300,000 clones listed, around 93% are singletons. Sequenced input: naive CD4+ T cells from PBMCs. Sample subset: CD45RA+ positively selected. These receptors all stem from a man aged 18 to 30 in good health. Some clones in this sample may be carry-over from other donors' samples.

J is TRBJ1-2 and V is TRBV30; TRBD1 is a possible D gene (5 bases). Germline V gene sequence: CDR1 GTSNPN, CDR2 SVGIG (reference sequence). V was shortened by 3 bases and J by 9 bases, with 11 bases between the two germline ends. CDR3 size: 11 residues. CDR3 DNA sequence: TGTGCCTGGAGCGGTGGGGGTAGCTACACCTTC. Translated, it gives CAWSGGGSYTF.

V usage is TRBV5-4 and J usage is TRBJ2-5; D is undetermined. CDR1 is SGHNT, CDR2 YYREEE, per germline (reference sequence). The CDR3 runs 13 residues. Trimming removed 6 bases at V and 1 base at J, with 10 bases between. DNA of the CDR3: TGTGCCAGCACATTCGCCCTCCAAGAGACCCAGTACTTC. Protein: CASTFALQETQYF. Variable domain in full (rest from reference TRBV5-4 and TRBJ2-5): ETGVTQSPTHLIKTRGQQVTLRCSSQSGHNTVSWYQQALGQGPQFIFQYYREEENGRGNFPPRFSGLQFPNYSSELNVNALELDDSALYLCASTFALQETQYFGPGTRLLVL.

In DNA form, the CDR3 reads TGCGCCAGCAGCAACCGGGCATCACAAGAGACCCAGTACTTC. It translates to CASSNRASQETQYF. The chain combines TRBV5-1 with TRBJ2-5, with D unclear. Germline V CDR1 and CDR2: SGHRS, YFSETQ. Trimming stripped 4 bases from V and 2 bases from J, with 12 bases between. This CDR3 is 14 amino acids long.

The V call is TRBV7-3, the J call TRBJ2-7; 11 bases map to TRBD2. Germline CDR1 SGHTA, CDR2 FQGTGA. Losses at the gene ends were 5 bases for V and 5 bases for J; bases not matched to a gene: 5. CDR3 size: 14 residues. CDR3 loop: CASSVSGRGDEQYF. The CDR3 region has the DNA TGTGCCAGCAGCGTTAGCGGGAGGGGGGACGAGCAGTACTTC.

The rearrangement uses TRBV5-4 and TRBJ2-3; D is possibly TRBD1 (5 bases). The V end was cut by 1 base, the J end by 9 bases, with 9 bases between. The CDR3 has 12 amino acids. The germline gives CDR1 SGHNT, CDR2 YYREEE (reference sequence). CDR3 sequence reads: CASSLQGTTQYF. The DNA of the CDR3 is TGTGCCAGCAGCTTGCAGGGCACGACGCAGTATTTT. The full variable domain, rest sourced from reference TRBV5-4 and TRBJ2-3, is ETGVTQSPTHLIKTRGQQVTLRCSSQSGHNTVSWYQQALGQGPQFIFQYYREEENGRGNFPPRFSGLQFPNYSSELNVNALELDDSALYLCASSLQGTTQYFGPGTRLTVL.

The rearrangement links TRBV6-6 to TRBJ2-3; 9 nucleotides agree with TRBD2. V gave up 0 bases and J gave up 2 bases; unmatched junction bases: 3. Germline V gene lookup returns CDR1 MNHNY and CDR2 SVGAGI (reference sequence). CDR3 length: 16 amino acids. The CDR3, as DNA: TGTGCCAGCAGTTACTCGTCTAGCGGGATCACAGATACGCAGTATTTT. Translating gives CASSYSSSGITDTQYF.

V gene TRBV7-2 combines with J gene TRBJ2-5, with unresolved D. The CDR3 runs to 16 residues. V lost 4 bases to trimming and J lost 1 base, with 16 bases between them. The germline CDR1 and CDR2 sequences are SGHTA and FQGNSA. CDR3 loop: CASSSSLTRSQETQYF. CDR3 nucleotide sequence: TGTGCCAGCAGCTCTTCCCTGACACGCTCCCAAGAGACCCAGTACTTC.

Notes on this clone: Other nucleotide sequences in the sample specify the same CDR3. The rearrangement uses TRBV18 and TRBJ1-1; the D gene is possibly TRBD1 (5 bases). This CDR3 has 14 residues. V was cut by 1 base and J by 1 base, with 7 bases left in between. The germline CDR1 and CDR2 sequences are KGHSH and LQKENI. This CDR3 reads CASSPRGENTEAFF. CDR3 DNA sequence: TGTGCCAGCTCACCACGGGGGGAGAACACTGAAGCTTTCTTT.

This clone was recorded a few times. This rearrangement joins TRBV10-2 to TRBJ1-1, with D possibly TRBD1 on 6 matching bases. V was pared by 1 base and J by 0 bases, with 6 bases between. Germline V CDR1 and CDR2: WSHSY, SAAADI. The CDR3 runs to 14 residues. CDR3 DNA: TGCGCCAGCAGTGAGTACAGGGTGAACACTGAAGCTTTCTTT. This encodes CASSEYRVNTEAFF.

The chain carries TRBV28 and TRBJ1-2; no clear D gene. V lost 3 bases, J lost 5 bases, and 10 bases lay in between. There are 13 residues in the CDR3. The germline CDR1 and CDR2 sequences are MDHEN and SYDVKM. In DNA form, the CDR3 reads TGTGCCAGCAGTTTCGGCAGTGCGTATGGCTACACCTTC. Residues: CASSFGSAYGYTF.

The chain is built from TRBV10-3 and TRBJ1-4; D may be TRBD1 (5 bases). This CDR3 is built from 14 residues. Deletions cut 5 bases from V and 7 bases from J, with 14 bases between. Germline values: CDR1 ENHRY, CDR2 SYGVKD. CDR3 DNA sequence: TGTGCCATCAGTCCCCGGGGGGAGGGTGAAAAACTGTTTTTT. The encoded protein is CAISPRGEGEKLFF.

This clone showed up just a few times. CDR3 sequence reads: CAWSRAGSNQPQHF. The CDR3 DNA sequence: TGTGCCTGGAGTAGGGCCGGGAGCAATCAGCCCCAGCATTTT. The chain uses TRBV30 and TRBJ1-5; D gene unclear. V lost 2 bases, J lost 1 base, and 9 bases lay in between. In germline, CDR1 is GTSNPN, CDR2 SVGIG (reference sequence). The CDR3 has 14 amino acids. The full variable domain, with the rest looked up from reference TRBV30 and TRBJ1-5, is SQTIHQWPATLVQPVGSPLSLECTVEGTSNPNLYWYRQAAGRGLQLLFYSVGIGQISSEVPQNLSASRPQDRQFILSSKKLLLSDSGFYLCAWSRAGSNQPQHFGDGTRLSIL.

The chain uses TRBV30 and TRBJ1-5; weak D call: TRBD1 (5 bases). V lost 2 bases to trimming and J lost 7 bases, with 12 bases between them. This CDR3 contains 13 residues. Germline CDR1 is GTSNPN and CDR2 is SVGIG (reference sequence). This CDR3 is CAWSPGPKQPQHF. The CDR3 nucleotides are TGTGCCTGGAGTCCGGGACCTAAGCAGCCCCAGCATTTT.